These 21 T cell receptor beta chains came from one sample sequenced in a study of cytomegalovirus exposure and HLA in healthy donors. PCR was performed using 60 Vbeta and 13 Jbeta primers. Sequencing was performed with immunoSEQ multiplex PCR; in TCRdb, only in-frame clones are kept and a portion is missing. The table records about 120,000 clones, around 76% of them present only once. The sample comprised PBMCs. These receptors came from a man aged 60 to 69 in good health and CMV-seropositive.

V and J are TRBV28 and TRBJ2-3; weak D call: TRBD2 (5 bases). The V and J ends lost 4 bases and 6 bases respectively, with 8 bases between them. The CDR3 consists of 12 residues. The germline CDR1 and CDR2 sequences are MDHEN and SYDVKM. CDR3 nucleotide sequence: TGTGCCAGCAGTTCCGGACTGGATACGCAGTATTTT. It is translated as CASSSGLDTQYF.

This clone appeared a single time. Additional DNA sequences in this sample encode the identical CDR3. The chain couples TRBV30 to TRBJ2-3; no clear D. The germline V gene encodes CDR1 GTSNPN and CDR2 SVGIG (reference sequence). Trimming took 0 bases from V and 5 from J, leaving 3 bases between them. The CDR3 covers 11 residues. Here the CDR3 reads CAWSVRDTQYF. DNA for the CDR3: TGTGCCTGGAGTGTGAGAGATACGCAGTATTTT.

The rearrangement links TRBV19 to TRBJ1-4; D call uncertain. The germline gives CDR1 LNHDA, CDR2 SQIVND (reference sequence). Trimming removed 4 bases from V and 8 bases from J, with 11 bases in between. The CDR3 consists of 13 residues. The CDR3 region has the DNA TGTGCCAGTAGTACTACGACGAGGGAAAAACTGTTTTTT. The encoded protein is CASSTTTREKLFF.

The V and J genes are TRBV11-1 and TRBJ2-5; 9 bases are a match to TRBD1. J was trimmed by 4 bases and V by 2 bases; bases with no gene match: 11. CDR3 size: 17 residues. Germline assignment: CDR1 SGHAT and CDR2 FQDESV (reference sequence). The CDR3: CASSLWDWTGERETQYF. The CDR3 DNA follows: TGTGCCAGCAGCTTATGGGATTGGACAGGGGAGCGAGAGACCCAGTACTTC.

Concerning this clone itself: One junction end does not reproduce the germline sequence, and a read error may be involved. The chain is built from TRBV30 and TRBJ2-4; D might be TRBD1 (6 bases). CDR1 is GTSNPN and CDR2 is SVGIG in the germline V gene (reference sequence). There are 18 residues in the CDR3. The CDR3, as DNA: TGTGCCTGGAGTGTTAACCTCCTAAAGAAGGGGGAGAGAAACATTCAGTGCTTC. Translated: CAWSVNLLKKGERNIQCF.

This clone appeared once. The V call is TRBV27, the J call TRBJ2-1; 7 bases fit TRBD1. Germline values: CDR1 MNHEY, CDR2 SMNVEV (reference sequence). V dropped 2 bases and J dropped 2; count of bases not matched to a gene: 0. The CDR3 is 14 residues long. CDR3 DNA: TGTGCCAGCAGTTTACAGGGGGCCTACAATGAGCAGTTCTTC. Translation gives CASSLQGAYNEQFF.

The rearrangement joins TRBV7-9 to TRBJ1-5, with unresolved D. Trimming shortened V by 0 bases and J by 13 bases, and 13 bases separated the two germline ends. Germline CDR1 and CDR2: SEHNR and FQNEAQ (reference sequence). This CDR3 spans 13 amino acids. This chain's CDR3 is CASSLADEGKQHF. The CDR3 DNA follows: TGTGCCAGCAGCTTAGCGGATGAGGGAAAGCAGCATTTT.

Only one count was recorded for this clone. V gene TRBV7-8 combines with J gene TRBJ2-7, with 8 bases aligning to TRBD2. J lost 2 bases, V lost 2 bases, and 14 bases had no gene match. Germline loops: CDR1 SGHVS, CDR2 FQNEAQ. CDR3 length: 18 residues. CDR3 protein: CASSLIVTGTRSTYEQYF. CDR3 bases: TGTGCCAGCAGCTTAATAGTAACCGGGACTAGGAGCACCTACGAGCAGTACTTC. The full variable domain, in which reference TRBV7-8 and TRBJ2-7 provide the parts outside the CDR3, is GAGVSQSPRYKVAKRGQDVALRCDPISGHVSLFWYQQALGQGPEFLTYFQNEAQLDKSGLPSDRFFAERPEGSVSTLKIQRTQQEDSAVYLCASSLIVTGTRSTYEQYFGPGTRLTVT.

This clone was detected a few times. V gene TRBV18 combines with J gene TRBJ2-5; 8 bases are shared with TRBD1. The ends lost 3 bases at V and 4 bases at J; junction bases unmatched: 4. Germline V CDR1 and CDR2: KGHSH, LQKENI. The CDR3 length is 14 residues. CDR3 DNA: TGTGCCAGCTCACCCAGGACAGGGAGAGAGACCCAGTACTTC. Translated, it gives CASSPRTGRETQYF.

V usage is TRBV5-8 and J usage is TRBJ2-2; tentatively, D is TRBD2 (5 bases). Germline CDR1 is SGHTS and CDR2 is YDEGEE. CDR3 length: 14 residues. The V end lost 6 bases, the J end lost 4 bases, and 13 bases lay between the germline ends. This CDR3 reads CASTPERGTGELFF. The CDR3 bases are TGTGCCAGCACGCCCGAACGGGGCACCGGGGAGCTGTTTTTT.

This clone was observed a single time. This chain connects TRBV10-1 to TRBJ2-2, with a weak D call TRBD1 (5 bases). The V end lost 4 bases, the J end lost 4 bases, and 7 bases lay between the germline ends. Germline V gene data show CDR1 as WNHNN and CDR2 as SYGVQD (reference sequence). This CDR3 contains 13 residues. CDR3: CASSVTVTGELFF. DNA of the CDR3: TGCGCCAGCAGTGTGACAGTCACCGGGGAGCTGTTTTTT.

The CDR3 DNA sequence: TGCGCCAGCAGCTTAGCGGGAACGGACACCGGGGAGCTGTTTTTT. Residues: CASSLAGTDTGELFF. V usage is TRBV5-1 and J usage is TRBJ2-2, with 7 bases that match TRBD2. CDR3 length: 15 amino acids. The V gene's germline CDR1 is SGHRS and CDR2 YFSETQ. The trim removed 2 bases at V and 3 bases at J, leaving 4 bases unmatched.

The CDR3: CASTPGQESRQYF. CDR3 in DNA: TGTGCCAGCACTCCAGGGCAGGAGTCAAGGCAGTACTTC. The chain has TRBV6-1 and TRBJ2-5; D might be TRBD1 (5 bases). V lost 7 bases and J 11 bases, leaving 20 bases between the germline ends. The V gene's germline CDR1 is MNHNS and CDR2 SASEGT. The CDR3 extends over 13 amino acids.

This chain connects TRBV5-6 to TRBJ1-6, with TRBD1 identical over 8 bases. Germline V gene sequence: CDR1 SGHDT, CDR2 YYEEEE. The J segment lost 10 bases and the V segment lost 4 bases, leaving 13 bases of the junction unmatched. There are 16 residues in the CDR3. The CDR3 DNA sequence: TGTGCCAGCAGCGGACTCGGACAGGGTCAAGGCTCACCCCTCCACTTT. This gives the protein CASSGLGQGQGSPLHF.

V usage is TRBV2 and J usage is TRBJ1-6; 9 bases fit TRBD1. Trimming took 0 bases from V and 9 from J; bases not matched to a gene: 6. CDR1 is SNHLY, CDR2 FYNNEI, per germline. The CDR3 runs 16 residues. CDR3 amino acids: CASSEAGTGSGSPLHF. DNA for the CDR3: TGTGCCAGCAGTGAAGCGGGGACAGGGTCTGGTTCACCCCTCCACTTT.

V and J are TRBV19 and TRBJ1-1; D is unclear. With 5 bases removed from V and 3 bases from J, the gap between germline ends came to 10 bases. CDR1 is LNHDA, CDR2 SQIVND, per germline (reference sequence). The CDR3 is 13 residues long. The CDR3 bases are TGTGCCAGTAGTCTGCCCGGGGACACTGAAGCTTTCTTT. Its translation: CASSLPGDTEAFF.

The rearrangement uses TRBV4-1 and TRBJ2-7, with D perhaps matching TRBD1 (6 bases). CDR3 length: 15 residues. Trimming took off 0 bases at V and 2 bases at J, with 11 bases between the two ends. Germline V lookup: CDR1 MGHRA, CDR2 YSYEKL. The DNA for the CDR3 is TGCGCCAGCAGCCAAGAGGAGGCAGGGGCCTACGAGCAGTACTTC. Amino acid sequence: CASSQEEAGAYEQYF.

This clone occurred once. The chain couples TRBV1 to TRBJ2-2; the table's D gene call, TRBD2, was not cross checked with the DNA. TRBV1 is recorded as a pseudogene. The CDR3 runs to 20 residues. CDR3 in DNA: TGCACCAGCAGCCAAGTGAGGCTAGCGGGGATAAACAGGAGCACCGGGGAGCTGTTTTTT. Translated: CTSSQVRLAGINRSTGELFF.

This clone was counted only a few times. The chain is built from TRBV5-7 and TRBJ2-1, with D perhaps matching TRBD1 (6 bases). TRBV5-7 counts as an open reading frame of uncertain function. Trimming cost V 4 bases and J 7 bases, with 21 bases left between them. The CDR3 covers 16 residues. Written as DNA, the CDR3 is TGTGCCAGCAGCCCAGGACAGACCGGAAGGGTGAATGAGCAGTTCTTC. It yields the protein CASSPGQTGRVNEQFF.

The CDR3 loop is CASTSTAGYQETQYF. DNA for the CDR3: TGTGCCAGCACCTCCACCGCAGGGTACCAAGAGACCCAGTACTTC. V is TRBV2 and J is TRBJ2-5; TRBD1 is a possible D gene (5 bases). CDR1 and CDR2 (germline): SNHLY, FYNNEI. V was cut by 7 bases and J by 0 bases, with 15 bases left in between. This CDR3 region has 15 residues. Combining the CDR3 with reference TRBV2 and TRBJ2-5 gives the whole variable domain EPEVTQTPSHQVTQMGQEVILRCVPISNHLYFYWYRQILGQKVEFLVSFYNNEISEKSEIFDDQFSVERPDGSNFTLKIRSTKLEDSAMYFCASTSTAGYQETQYFGPGTRLLVL.

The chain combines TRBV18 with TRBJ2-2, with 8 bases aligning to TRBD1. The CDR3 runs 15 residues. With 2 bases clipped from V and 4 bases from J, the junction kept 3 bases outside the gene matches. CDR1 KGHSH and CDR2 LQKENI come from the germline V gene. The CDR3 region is CASSPGTGTTGELFF. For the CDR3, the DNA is TGTGCCAGCTCACCAGGGACAGGAACCACCGGGGAGCTGTTTTTT.